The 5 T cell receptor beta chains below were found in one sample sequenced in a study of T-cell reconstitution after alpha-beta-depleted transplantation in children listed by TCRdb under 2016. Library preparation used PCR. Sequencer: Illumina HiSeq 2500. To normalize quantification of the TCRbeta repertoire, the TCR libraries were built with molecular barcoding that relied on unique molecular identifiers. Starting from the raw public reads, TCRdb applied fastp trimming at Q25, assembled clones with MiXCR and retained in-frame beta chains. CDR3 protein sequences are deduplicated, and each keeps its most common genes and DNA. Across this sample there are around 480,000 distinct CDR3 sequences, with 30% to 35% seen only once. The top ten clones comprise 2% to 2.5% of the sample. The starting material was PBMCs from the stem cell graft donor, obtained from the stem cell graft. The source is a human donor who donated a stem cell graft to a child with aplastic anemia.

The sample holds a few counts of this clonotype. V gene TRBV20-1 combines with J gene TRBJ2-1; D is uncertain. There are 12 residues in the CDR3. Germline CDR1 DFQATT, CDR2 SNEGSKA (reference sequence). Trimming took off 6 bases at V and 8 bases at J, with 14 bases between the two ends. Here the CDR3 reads CSAPLLEYEQFF. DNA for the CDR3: TGCAGTGCCCCCCTCCTAGAATATGAGCAGTTCTTC.

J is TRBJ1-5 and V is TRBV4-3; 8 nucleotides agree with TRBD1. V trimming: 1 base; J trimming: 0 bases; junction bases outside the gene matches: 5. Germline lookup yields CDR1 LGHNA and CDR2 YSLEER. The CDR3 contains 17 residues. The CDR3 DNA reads TGCGCCAGCAGCCAAGGCCACGGACAGGGTAGCAATCAGCCCCAGCATTTT. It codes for CASSQGHGQGSNQPQHF.

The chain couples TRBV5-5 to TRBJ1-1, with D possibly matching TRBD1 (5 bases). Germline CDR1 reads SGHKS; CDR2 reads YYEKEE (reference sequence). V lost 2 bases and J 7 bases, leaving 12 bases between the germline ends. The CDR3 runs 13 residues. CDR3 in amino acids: CASSFGGGLEAFF. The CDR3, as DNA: TGTGCCAGCAGCTTCGGGGGAGGGCTTGAAGCTTTCTTT.

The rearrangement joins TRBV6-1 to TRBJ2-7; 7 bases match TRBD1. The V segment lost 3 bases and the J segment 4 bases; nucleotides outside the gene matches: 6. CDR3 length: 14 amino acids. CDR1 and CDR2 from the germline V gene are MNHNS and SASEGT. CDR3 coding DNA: TGTGCCAGCAGTGAGGACAGGTCTTTGTACGAGCAGTACTTC. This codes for CASSEDRSLYEQYF.

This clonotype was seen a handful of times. The CDR3 region has the DNA TGTGCCATCAGTGAGCGGCAGGAGAACACTGAAGCTTTCTTT. Translated: CAISERQENTEAFF. V is TRBV10-3 and J is TRBJ1-1; no firm D call. CDR1 ENHRY and CDR2 SYGVKD come from the germline V gene. The V and J ends lost 2 bases and 1 base respectively, with 8 bases between them. The CDR3 is made up of 14 amino acids.